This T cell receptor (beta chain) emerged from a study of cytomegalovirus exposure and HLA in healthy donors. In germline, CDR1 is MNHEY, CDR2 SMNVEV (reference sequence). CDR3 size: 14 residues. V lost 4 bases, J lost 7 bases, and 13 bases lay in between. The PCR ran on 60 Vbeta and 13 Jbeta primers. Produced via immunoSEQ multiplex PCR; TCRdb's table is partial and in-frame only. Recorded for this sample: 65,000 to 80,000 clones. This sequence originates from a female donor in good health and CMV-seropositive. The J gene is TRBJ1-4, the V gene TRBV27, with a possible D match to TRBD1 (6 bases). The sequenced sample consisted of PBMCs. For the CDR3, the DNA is TGTGCCAGCAGTTCCCCAGGGGAAAGTGAAAAACTGTTTTTT. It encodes CASSSPGESEKLFF.